These 21 T cell receptor beta chains came from one sample sequenced in a study of blood T cell repertoires in COVID-19. TCRdb's copy holds only in-frame clones and misses some; the assay was immunoSEQ multiplex PCR. The data hold under 350,000 clones, with roughly 89% observed a single time. The specimen was peripheral blood. These receptor sequences come from a young woman with COVID-19, enrolled during active disease.

The chain links TRBV7-8 to TRBJ1-6; D perhaps matches TRBD1 (6 bases). Germline V gene lookup returns CDR1 SGHVS and CDR2 FQNEAQ. Trimming left V 4 bases short and J 10 bases short, with 14 bases between. The CDR3 consists of 14 residues. As DNA, the CDR3 is TGTGCCAGCAGCTCGGGCGGGGGCAGGTCACCCCTCCACTTT. Its protein product is CASSSGGGRSPLHF.

The chain uses TRBV4-2 and TRBJ1-3, with D possibly being TRBD1 (5 bases). Trimming took off 0 bases at V and 0 bases at J, with 18 bases between the two ends. CDR1 is LGHNA and CDR2 is YNFKEQ in the germline V gene. The CDR3 loop spans 19 amino acids. CDR3 loop: CASSQDRRGGISSGNTIYF. CDR3 nucleotides: TGTGCCAGCAGCCAAGACAGGCGGGGCGGGATTAGCTCTGGAAACACCATATATTTT.

CDR3 amino acids: CASRDGGAADYNEQFF. CDR3 nucleotides: TGTGCCAGCAGAGACGGGGGGGCGGCAGACTACAATGAGCAGTTCTTC. The chain couples TRBV27 to TRBJ2-1; 8 positions agree with TRBD2. V lost 6 bases and J lost 3; bases outside the gene matches: 10. The CDR3 loop spans 16 amino acids. In germline, CDR1 is MNHEY, CDR2 SMNVEV (reference sequence).

This clone was recorded once. V gene TRBV25-1 combines with J gene TRBJ1-2; D gene ambiguous. Trimming pared 1 base from V and 4 bases from J, leaving 4 bases between. CDR3 length: 12 residues. From germline, CDR1 is MGHDK and CDR2 SYGVNS. Here the CDR3 reads CASSESVYGYTF. Here the CDR3 DNA reads TGTGCCAGCAGTGAATCTGTCTATGGCTACACCTTC.

V and J are TRBV28 and TRBJ2-3, with 9 bases lining up with TRBD2. CDR3 length equals 14 residues. The germline CDR1 and CDR2 sequences are MDHEN and SYDVKM. V was clipped by 3 bases and J by 4 bases; unmatched bases: 2. The CDR3 reads CASSFSGGSDTQYF. The CDR3 DNA follows: TGTGCCAGCAGTTTCAGCGGGGGGTCAGATACGCAGTATTTT.

The CDR3 DNA is TGTGCCAGTACAGGGAAAAGCACAGATACGCAGTATTTT. Protein: CASTGKSTDTQYF. The V call is TRBV5-3, the J call TRBJ2-3, with D possibly being TRBD1 (6 bases). TRBV5-3 counts as an open reading frame of uncertain function. V was clipped by 8 bases and J by 0 bases, with 10 bases between them. CDR3 length: 13 residues.

The chain employs TRBV19 and TRBJ1-4; the D gene is possibly TRBD1 (6 bases). V was cut by 6 bases and J by 8 bases, with 13 bases left in between. Germline CDR1 is LNHDA and CDR2 is SQIVND (reference sequence). This CDR3 is built from 13 residues. Here the CDR3 reads CASRRAQGEKLFF. Here the CDR3 DNA reads TGTGCCAGTAGACGAGCACAGGGAGAAAAACTGTTTTTT.

The J gene is TRBJ2-1, the V gene TRBV21-1; TRBD1 is the table's D call and was not checked against the DNA. TRBV21-1 is tagged as a pseudogene. There are 14 residues in the CDR3. CDR3 residues: CASSNRAHNNEQFF. In nucleotides, the CDR3 is TGTGCCAGCAGCAACAGGGCCCATAACAATGAGCAGTTCTTC.

CDR3 DNA sequence: TGTGCCAGCACCCTAGGCTACAATCAGCCCCAGCATTTT. Translating it yields CASTLGYNQPQHF. The rearrangement joins TRBV3-1 (or the pseudogene TRBV3-2) to TRBJ1-5; D is ambiguous. V gave up 7 bases and J gave up 3 bases, with 10 bases separating them. Germline CDR1 LGHDT, CDR2 YNNKEL (reference sequence). The CDR3 totals 13 residues.

The gene calls are TRBV7-9 and TRBJ2-1; TRBD2 is a possible D gene (6 bases). The CDR3 consists of 15 residues. Germline values: CDR1 SEHNR, CDR2 FQNEAQ (reference sequence). Trimming cost V 1 base and J 7 bases, with 14 bases left between them. The CDR3 here is CASSLVNLRGNEQFF. CDR3 nucleotides: TGTGCCAGCAGCTTAGTGAATTTACGGGGGAATGAGCAGTTCTTC.

J is TRBJ1-6 and V is TRBV30; tentative D call: TRBD1 (5 bases). Germline V lookup: CDR1 GTSNPN, CDR2 SVGIG (reference sequence). The CDR3 length is 16 residues. V lost 2 bases to trimming and J lost 3 bases, with 14 bases between them. CDR3 nucleotide sequence: TGTGCCTGGAGTCGACCTACAGGCTTCTATAATTCACCCCTCCACTTT. Translating it yields CAWSRPTGFYNSPLHF.

V and J are TRBV6-2 or TRBV6-3 and TRBJ2-3; 7 bases map to TRBD1. Germline V CDR1 and CDR2: MNHEY, SVGEGT. V shed 4 bases, J shed 1 base, and the junction held 8 bases outside the gene matches. The CDR3 contains 16 residues. The DNA of the CDR3 is TGTGCCAGCAGTTCGTTCGGACAGGCGGGCACAGATACGCAGTATTTT. Translation gives CASSSFGQAGTDTQYF.

V and J are TRBV9 and TRBJ2-3, with TRBD2 identical over 10 bases. CDR3 length: 15 residues. J lost 3 bases, V lost 4 bases, and 5 bases had no gene match. Germline CDR1 is SGDLS and CDR2 is YYNGEE. For the CDR3, the DNA is TGTGCCAGCAGCTTCGGGACTAGCGCAACAGATACGCAGTATTTT. Translated, it gives CASSFGTSATDTQYF.

This chain links TRBV5-1 with TRBJ2-1; D may be TRBD1 (5 bases). With 4 bases removed from V and 8 bases from J, the gap between germline ends came to 13 bases. This CDR3 spans 13 amino acids. The V gene's germline CDR1 is SGHRS and CDR2 YFSETQ. The CDR3 sequence is CASSPTGRYEQFF. Here the CDR3 DNA reads TGCGCCAGCAGCCCAACAGGTCGCTATGAGCAGTTCTTC.

The rearrangement joins TRBV27 to TRBJ1-1; 8 bases match TRBD1. Germline V gene lookup returns CDR1 MNHEY and CDR2 SMNVEV (reference sequence). J gave up 9 bases and V 2 bases, and 8 bases lay outside the gene matches. The length of the CDR3 is 14 residues. The CDR3 region is CASSLILGTGKAFF. CDR3 in DNA: TGTGCCAGCAGTTTAATCCTAGGGACAGGTAAAGCTTTCTTT.

The V gene is TRBV6-2 or TRBV6-3, the J gene TRBJ2-1, with 7 nucleotides matching TRBD2. V lost 2 bases, J lost 9 bases, and 4 bases stayed unmatched. Germline-derived CDR1 and CDR2 are MNHEY and SVGEGT. The CDR3 spans 13 residues. Here the CDR3 DNA reads TGTGCCAGCAGTTACCGGGGGGAAGGTGAGCAGTTCTTC. Translating it yields CASSYRGEGEQFF.

This rearrangement joins TRBV7-2 to TRBJ1-1; D remains unclear. The V end lost 1 base, the J end lost 4 bases, and 7 bases lay between the germline ends. Per germline, CDR1 SGHTA and CDR2 FQGNSA. This CDR3 has 13 amino acids. CDR3 in DNA: TGTGCCAGCAGCTTAGTAACAGCCACTGAAGCTTTCTTT. This encodes CASSLVTATEAFF. The full variable domain, rest sourced from reference TRBV7-2 and TRBJ1-1, is GAGVSQSPSNKVTEKGKDVELRCDPISGHTALYWYRQSLGQGLEFLIYFQGNSAPDKSGLPSDRFSAERTGGSVSTLTIQRTQQEDSAVYLCASSLVTATEAFFGQGTRLTVV.

This chain connects TRBV18 to TRBJ1-1; a weak D match, TRBD1 (5 bases). The CDR3 sequence is 13 residues long. V shed 5 bases and J shed 3 bases, with 10 bases lying between them. Germline V gene data show CDR1 as KGHSH and CDR2 as LQKENI. The CDR3 DNA reads TGTGCCAGCTCATCAGACAGCTACACTGAAGCTTTCTTT. This gives the protein CASSSDSYTEAFF.

This chain joins TRBV5-4 and TRBJ1-2; D unresolved. The CDR3 has 12 residues. Looked up from germline, CDR1 is SGHNT and CDR2 is YYREEE (reference sequence). The V end was cut by 2 bases, the J end by 8 bases, with 10 bases between. The CDR3 is CASSFTGRGYTF. The CDR3 nucleotides read TGTGCCAGCAGCTTTACCGGGAGGGGCTACACCTTC.

The V gene is TRBV6-1, the J gene TRBJ1-5, with D perhaps TRBD1 (5 bases). The germline V and J ends were trimmed by 2 bases and 0 bases, with 8 bases remaining between them. Germline V CDR1 and CDR2: MNHNS, SASEGT. This CDR3 contains 15 residues. CDR3 DNA sequence: TGTGCCAGCAGTGAAATTGGACATAGCAATCAGCCCCAGCATTTT. Residues: CASSEIGHSNQPQHF.

The chain combines TRBV9 with TRBJ1-2; weak D call: TRBD1 (6 bases). Germline V gene sequence: CDR1 SGDLS, CDR2 YYNGEE. The CDR3 has 16 amino acids. Trimming removed 3 bases at V and 7 bases at J, with 22 bases between. The CDR3 nucleotides are TGTGCCAGCAGCGCCAGAGCTACAGGGTTGGGTGGTGGCTACACCTTC. Translated, it gives CASSARATGLGGGYTF.